This paragraph reports one TCR beta chain. Its matching antigen is unknown. For TCR, cDNA came from 5'RACE template switching, which added a universal primer site and UMIs. MiXCR, applied by TCRdb to the 5' RACE reads, yields one record per CDR3 protein. Of hundreds of thousands of distinct CDR3 sequences in the sample, roughly an eighth were seen once. This record comes from a study of T cells after yellow fever vaccination. Study-level points and caveats: The secondary response peaked faster, at day 5 versus 15, but was weaker. Reappearing after the booster were most of the clones from primary vaccination (about 95% CD4, 88% CD8).

Germline V gene lookup returns CDR1 SGHDN and CDR2 FVKESK. CDR3 length equals 20 residues. The ends were cut back, 4 bases at V and 2 bases at J, with 27 bases in the middle. V gene TRBV14 combines with J gene TRBJ1-5, with D possibly matching TRBD1 (5 bases). Material: CD4+ T cells sorted from PBMCs, obtained 15 days after the yellow fever booster vaccination. This receptor was obtained from a man aged 18 to 30 who received the YFV17D yellow fever vaccine. The CDR3 protein is CASSPPPGDMGQSCNQPQHF. The CDR3, as DNA: TGTGCCAGCAGCCCACCCCCGGGGGATATGGGCCAGAGTTGCAATCAGCCCCAGCATTTT.